These 27 T cell receptor beta chains originate from one sample sequenced in a study of T cells after posttransplantation cyclophosphamide. Method: immunoSEQ multiplex PCR; TCRdb's copy keeps in-frame clones and lacks some. This sample has 40,000 to 45,000 clones, each found more than once. Sequencing input: PBMCs. Source of these receptors: a man aged 35 to 55 in good health, CMV-negative, and a related stem cell transplant donor.

This clone was seen at least ten times. The rearrangement links TRBV5-4 to TRBJ1-2; a possible D gene is TRBD1 (6 bases). The CDR3 is made up of 15 amino acids. Per the germline V gene, CDR1 is SGHNT and CDR2 is YYREEE (reference sequence). Trimming shortened V by 2 bases and J by 5 bases, and 16 bases separated the two germline ends. CDR3: CASSFRTDSLYGYTF. The CDR3 DNA reads TGTGCCAGCAGCTTCCGGACAGATTCGCTATATGGCTACACCTTC.

In its sample, this clone was seen many times. CDR3 region: CASSQDRRDTDTQYF. For the CDR3, the DNA is TGTGCCAGCAGTCAGGACAGGCGAGACACAGATACGCAGTATTTT. The chain recombines TRBV11-3 with TRBJ2-3, with TRBD1 identical over 7 bases. The germline V gene has CDR1 SGHNT and CDR2 YENEEA. After removal of 6 bases from V and 2 bases from J, the junction contained 8 bases not matched to a gene. The CDR3 extends over 15 amino acids.

This clone came up a few times. This chain uses TRBV7-9 with TRBJ2-5; unclear D gene. V lost 1 base and J lost 4, with 7 bases in between. The V gene's germline CDR1 is SEHNR and CDR2 FQNEAQ (reference sequence). The CDR3 is 13 residues long. CDR3 residues: CASSLGWAETQYF. In DNA, the CDR3 is TGTGCCAGCAGCTTAGGGTGGGCAGAGACCCAGTACTTC.

In this sample, this clone turned up many times. In DNA form, the CDR3 reads TGTGCCAGCAGCTTAGAACATGACAATCAGCCCCAGCATTTT. Protein product: CASSLEHDNQPQHF. The chain employs TRBV7-2 and TRBJ1-5; no definite D call. V lost 1 base, J lost 3 bases, and 7 bases lay in between. Germline lookup yields CDR1 SGHTA and CDR2 FQGNSA. The CDR3 runs to 14 residues.

The chain is built from TRBV7-2 and TRBJ2-5, with no clear D. The ends were cut back, 3 bases at V and 4 bases at J, with 3 bases in the middle. CDR3 size: 11 residues. Germline V gene lookup returns CDR1 SGHTA and CDR2 FQGNSA. The CDR3 coding sequence is TGTGCCAGCAGCTTCTCAGAGACCCAGTACTTC. Translating it yields CASSFSETQYF.

This clone was recorded at least ten times. The chain is built from TRBV10-3 and TRBJ2-7; TRBD1 matches at 7 bases. V was pared by 0 bases and J by 2 bases, with 4 bases of the junction left unmatched. CDR1 and CDR2 from the germline V gene are ENHRY and SYGVKD. The CDR3 is 15 residues long. The CDR3 coding sequence is TGTGCCATCAGTGAGTCCCCAGGGGGTACCTACGAGCAGTACGTC. Translating gives CAISESPGGTYEQYV.

This clone was seen repeatedly, ten times or more. V is TRBV6-6 and J is TRBJ2-2; the D gene is possibly TRBD1 (6 bases). Germline CDR1 and CDR2: MNHNY and SVGAGI (reference sequence). This CDR3 is 14 amino acids long. Trimming removed 5 bases from V and 6 bases from J, with 13 bases in between. This CDR3 is CASSEGERPGELFF. CDR3 DNA sequence: TGTGCCAGCAGTGAGGGGGAGAGGCCCGGGGAGCTGTTTTTT.

Notes on this clone: Relative to the germline gene, one junction end is altered; a read error may explain this. CDR3 DNA: TGTGCTAGCAGCTTAGCGGGGACAGGGAGGAACACCGGGGAGCTGTTTTTT. Amino acids: CASSLAGTGRNTGELFF. The V gene is TRBV7-7, the J gene TRBJ2-2, with D tentatively TRBD1 (9 bases). The CDR3 length is 17 residues. Per the germline V gene, CDR1 is SSHAT and CDR2 is FNYEAQ (reference sequence).

The sample holds a few counts of this clone. The V gene is TRBV14, the J gene TRBJ2-7, with TRBD2 as a possible D gene (5 bases). The CDR3 has 14 residues. The germline gives CDR1 SGHDN, CDR2 FVKESK. With 1 base removed from V and 2 bases from J, the gap between germline ends came to 9 bases. The CDR3 DNA follows: TGTGCCAGCAGCCAAGCAGTGGGAGCCTACGAGCAGTACGTC. It yields the protein CASSQAVGAYEQYV.

This clone was seen many times. The chain combines TRBV30 with TRBJ1-5; D unclear. CDR3 length: 14 amino acids. Germline CDR1 and CDR2: GTSNPN and SVGIG (reference sequence). The V and J ends lost 1 base and 2 bases respectively, with 9 bases between them. The CDR3 bases are TGTGCCTGGAGTGGTGGAGATGGCAATCAGCCCCAGCATTTT. Residues: CAWSGGDGNQPQHF.

This clone was seen a few times. V and J are TRBV4-1 and TRBJ2-7; 8 nucleotides align to TRBD2. CDR1 and CDR2 from the germline V gene are MGHRA and YSYEKL. CDR3 length: 15 residues. J was trimmed by 3 bases and V by 0 bases; bases with no gene match: 4. CDR3 in DNA: TGCGCCAGCAGCCAAGAAGCGGGGGCAAGCTACGAGCAGTACTTC. Residues: CASSQEAGASYEQYF.

In its sample, this clone was seen a few times. Different DNA sequences within this sample yield the same CDR3. The chain is built from TRBV11-3 and TRBJ2-3, with 14 bases lining up with TRBD2. CDR1 is SGHNT, CDR2 YENEEA, per germline. With 5 bases clipped from V and 0 bases from J, the junction kept 4 bases outside the gene matches. This CDR3 contains 17 residues. The CDR3 DNA reads as TGTGCCAGCAGCCTGGGACTAGCGGGAGCTAGCACAGATACGCAGTATTTT. Translation gives CASSLGLAGASTDTQYF.

This clone was recorded at least ten times. This sequence joins TRBV7-3 and TRBJ2-1, with 10 bases lining up with TRBD2. Germline values: CDR1 SGHTA, CDR2 FQGTGA. J lost 0 bases, V lost 6 bases, and 11 bases had no gene match. The CDR3 runs to 18 residues. The CDR3 nucleotides read TGTGCCAGCAGTCAGAGGGTCAGCGGGGGGGTCTCCTACAATGAGCAGTTCTTC. Its protein product is CASSQRVSGGVSYNEQFF. Drawing the rest from reference TRBV7-3 and TRBJ2-1, the complete variable domain is GAGVSQTPSNKVTEKGKYVELRCDPISGHTALYWYRQSLGQGPEFLIYFQGTGAADDSGLPNDRFFAVRPEGSVSTLKIQRTERGDSAVYLCASSQRVSGGVSYNEQFFGPGTRLTVL.

This clone was picked up many times. The chain has TRBV4-3 and TRBJ2-1, with D tentatively TRBD2 (6 bases). The CDR3 covers 16 residues. CDR1 is LGHNA, CDR2 YSLEER, per germline. V was trimmed by 0 bases and J by 1 base, leaving 10 bases between them. The CDR3 loop is CASSQDVSGSYNEQFF. CDR3 DNA sequence: TGCGCCAGCAGCCAAGATGTCAGCGGGTCCTACAATGAGCAGTTCTTC.

This clone was detected ten times or more. The chain uses TRBV18 and TRBJ2-3, with TRBD2 matching over 11 bases. The CDR3 covers 16 residues. V lost 2 bases to trimming and J lost 2 bases; unmatched junction nucleotides: 3. CDR1 is KGHSH and CDR2 is LQKENI in the germline V gene. The CDR3 DNA reads TGTGCCAGCTCACCAAAGACTAGCGGGAACACAGATACGCAGTATTTT. Protein: CASSPKTSGNTDTQYF.

The chain joins TRBV2 to TRBJ1-1; 9 nucleotides line up with TRBD1. The germline CDR1 and CDR2 sequences are SNHLY and FYNNEI. Trimming took 8 bases from V and 6 from J; bases not matched to a gene: 7. This CDR3 contains 13 residues. The CDR3 sequence is CASWLTGGPEAFF. The CDR3 bases are TGTGCCAGCTGGTTAACAGGGGGCCCTGAAGCTTTCTTT. Supplemented by reference TRBV2 and TRBJ1-1, the full variable domain reads EPEVTQTPSHQVTQMGQEVILRCVPISNHLYFYWYRQILGQKVEFLVSFYNNEISEKSEIFDDQFSVERPDGSNFTLKIRSTKLEDSAMYFCASWLTGGPEAFFGQGTRLTVV.

This clone came up many times. The J gene is TRBJ2-3, the V gene TRBV16; 8 positions match TRBD2. CDR3 size: 15 residues. The germline gives CDR1 KGHSY, CDR2 FQNENV. The V and J ends lost 4 bases and 1 base, in that order; junction bases with no gene match: 4. CDR3 protein: CASSPTTSGTDTQYF. The CDR3 DNA reads as TGTGCCAGCAGCCCTACGACTAGCGGCACAGATACGCAGTATTTT.

The chain links TRBV27 to TRBJ2-2; D is ambiguous. The CDR3 consists of 16 residues. Germline-derived CDR1 and CDR2 are MNHEY and SMNVEV (reference sequence). Trimming cost V 3 bases and J 6 bases, with 17 bases left between them. The CDR3 sequence: CASSFSSFGGSGELFF. In DNA, the CDR3 is TGTGCCAGCAGTTTTTCTTCATTCGGCGGATCCGGGGAGCTGTTTTTT.

This clone appeared a few times. The chain recombines TRBV4-1 with TRBJ2-3, with TRBD2 matching over 11 bases. CDR1 is MGHRA, CDR2 YSYEKL, per germline. Losses at the gene ends were 0 bases for V and 6 bases for J; bases not matched to a gene: 8. This CDR3 is 17 amino acids long. CDR3 protein: CASSQEYSGGARDTQYF. The CDR3 nucleotides are TGCGCCAGCAGCCAAGAATATAGCGGGGGGGCTCGGGATACGCAGTATTTT.

This clone was recorded many times. The J gene is TRBJ1-1, the V gene TRBV27, with unresolved D. Germline V lookup: CDR1 MNHEY, CDR2 SMNVEV (reference sequence). The V and J ends lost 5 bases and 2 bases respectively, with 9 bases between them. The CDR3 runs 13 residues. CDR3 nucleotides: TGTGCCAGCAGTCCACGGACTAACACTGAAGCTTTCTTT. The encoded protein is CASSPRTNTEAFF.

This clone showed up many times. The CDR3: CASSGAVLYTEAFF. DNA of the CDR3: TGTGCCAGTAGTGGGGCCGTCTTGTACACTGAAGCTTTCTTT. The chain employs TRBV19 and TRBJ1-1, with TRBD1 as a possible D gene (5 bases). With 5 bases removed from V and 3 bases from J, the gap between germline ends came to 13 bases. CDR1 is LNHDA, CDR2 SQIVND, per germline (reference sequence). This CDR3 spans 14 amino acids.

CDR3 bases: TGTGCCAGCAGCAAGGACAGGGGGGATACGCAGTATTTT. Translating gives CASSKDRGDTQYF. V usage is TRBV7-3 and J usage is TRBJ2-3; 10 positions match TRBD1. The V segment lost 5 bases and the J segment 6 bases; nucleotides outside the gene matches: 2. Germline CDR1 is SGHTA and CDR2 is FQGTGA. The length of the CDR3 is 13 residues.

This clone was counted ten times or more. This chain links TRBV18 with TRBJ2-1; 7 bases line up with TRBD2. The CDR3 contains 16 residues. The V gene end was trimmed by 5 bases and the J gene end by 0 bases; junction bases not matched to a gene: 7. Germline CDR1 and CDR2: KGHSH and LQKENI. The CDR3 sequence is CASSKSGVLSYNEQFF. The DNA for the CDR3 is TGTGCCAGCTCAAAGAGCGGGGTCCTCTCCTACAATGAGCAGTTCTTC.

This clone was counted many times. J is TRBJ1-3 and V is TRBV13; a possible D gene is TRBD1 (5 bases). Per the germline V gene, CDR1 is PRHDT and CDR2 is FYEKMQ (reference sequence). The CDR3 runs to 15 residues. V was trimmed by 2 bases and J by 4 bases, leaving 12 bases between them. CDR3 bases: TGTGCCAGCAGCTTAACCGAGGCAGGGGGAAACACCATATATTTT. Amino acid sequence: CASSLTEAGGNTIYF. The complete variable domain, with remaining parts taken from reference TRBV13 and TRBJ1-3, reads AAGVIQSPRHLIKEKRETATLKCYPIPRHDTVYWYQQGPGQDPQFLISFYEKMQSDKGSIPDRFSAQQFSDYHSELNMSSLELGDSALYFCASSLTEAGGNTIYFGEGSWLTVV.

This clone was picked up many times. The chain links TRBV5-1 to TRBJ2-2; D is uncertain. The CDR3 runs to 16 residues. Germline CDR1 is SGHRS and CDR2 is YFSETQ. Trimming removed 6 bases from V and 8 bases from J, with 23 bases in between. Here the CDR3 reads CASKLAHTMTGGELFF. The CDR3 DNA follows: TGCGCCAGCAAGCTTGCCCACACCATGACTGGTGGGGAGCTGTTTTTT.

In its sample, this clone was seen many times. The rearrangement uses TRBV7-2 and TRBJ2-3; D perhaps matches TRBD2 (6 bases). In germline, CDR1 is SGHTA, CDR2 FQGNSA. CDR3 size: 15 residues. V was cut by 1 base and J by 0 bases, with 8 bases left in between. CDR3 nucleotide sequence: TGTGCCAGCAGCTTAGTAGGGACTAGCACAGATACGCAGTATTTT. Its protein product is CASSLVGTSTDTQYF.

The CDR3 DNA sequence: TGCGCCAGCAGCGACAGGGGGACGGTAGGGACCCAGTACTTC. It is translated as CASSDRGTVGTQYF. The rearrangement joins TRBV5-1 to TRBJ2-5, with 9 nucleotides matching TRBD1. The CDR3 totals 14 residues. Germline V lookup: CDR1 SGHRS, CDR2 YFSETQ. Unmatched junction bases numbered 8, after V lost 4 bases and J lost 7 bases.